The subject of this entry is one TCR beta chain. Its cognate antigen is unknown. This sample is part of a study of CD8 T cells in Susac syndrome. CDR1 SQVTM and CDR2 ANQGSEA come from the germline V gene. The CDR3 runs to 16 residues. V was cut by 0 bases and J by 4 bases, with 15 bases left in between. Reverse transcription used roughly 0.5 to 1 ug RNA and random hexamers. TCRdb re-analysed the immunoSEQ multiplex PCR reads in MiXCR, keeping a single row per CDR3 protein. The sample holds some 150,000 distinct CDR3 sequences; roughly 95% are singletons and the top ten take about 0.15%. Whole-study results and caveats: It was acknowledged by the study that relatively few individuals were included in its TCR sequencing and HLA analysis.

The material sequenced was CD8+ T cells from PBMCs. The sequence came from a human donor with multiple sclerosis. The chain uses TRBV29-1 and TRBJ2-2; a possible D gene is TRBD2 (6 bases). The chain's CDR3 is CSVEDRGGSTTGELFF. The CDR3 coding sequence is TGCAGCGTTGAAGATAGGGGAGGAAGTACCACCGGGGAGCTGTTTTTT.